A selection of T cell receptor beta chains follows, all from one sample in a study of blood T cell repertoires in COVID-19. The table came from immunoSEQ multiplex PCR; TCRdb's copy has only in-frame clones and leaves some out. In the table there are some 380,000 clones, approximately 86% of which are singletons. Specimen: PBMCs or T cells enriched from blood (not recorded which). These TCRs come from a woman between 40 and 55 years old with acute COVID-19. Both conserved end residues are part of each CDR3. D genes are given only for firm matches. Some rows mark clone size as missing; the rest say once, few, many or name a class of expanded clone.

size: NA
V: TRBV5-6
D: TRBD2
length: 17
J: TRBJ2-3
DNA: TGTGCCAGCAGCTTAATAGCGGGGGTTATTTACACAGATACGCAGTATTTT
CDR3: CASSLIAGVIYTDTQYF

size: few
V: TRBV30
D: NA
length: 11
J: TRBJ1-2
DNA: TGTGCCTGGAGTGTACAGATTGGCTACACCTTC
CDR3: CAWSVQIGYTF

size: NA
V: TRBV6-5
D: TRBD1
length: 14
J: TRBJ2-7
DNA: TGTGCCAGCATGGGACAGGGGGCTGTATACGAGCAGTACTTC
CDR3: CASMGQGAVYEQYF

size: NA
V: TRBV9
D: TRBD2
length: 16
J: TRBJ2-1
DNA: TGTGCCAGCAGCCTACGGGAAAATAGCGGGGCGCATGAGCAGTTCTTC
CDR3: CASSLRENSGAHEQFF

size: NA
V: TRBV18
D: TRBD1
length: 11
J: TRBJ1-2
DNA: TGTGCCAGCTCACCAGACAGGGAAGCGGCCTTC
CDR3: CASSPDREAAF

size: NA
V: TRBV29-1
D: TRBD1
length: 14
J: TRBJ1-5
DNA: TGCAGCGTTGTTACAGGGGGATTGTATCAGCCCCAGCATTTT
CDR3: CSVVTGGLYQPQHF

size: NA
V: TRBV6-5
D: TRBD2
length: 14
J: TRBJ2-7
DNA: TGTGCCACCAGACTAGCGGGGACCCCCTACGAGCAGTACTTC
CDR3: CATRLAGTPYEQYF

size: NA
V: TRBV5-6
D: NA
length: 14
J: TRBJ1-5
DNA: TGTGCCAGCAGCTTTCGCGGGGGTCGGCAGCCCCAGCATTTT
CDR3: CASSFRGGRQPQHF

size: NA
V: TRBV5-4
D: TRBD1
length: 18
J: TRBJ1-4
DNA: TGTGCCAGCAGCTTGAAGAGGGTGACAGGGGGCGGCGATGAAAAACTGTTTTTT
CDR3: CASSLKRVTGGGDEKLFF

size: once
V: TRBV19
D: TRBD1
length: 14
J: TRBJ1-1
DNA: TGTGCCAGTACGGGTCTGAGGGGGCACACTGAAGCTTTCTTT
CDR3: CASTGLRGHTEAFF

size: NA
V: TRBV10-3
D: TRBD1
length: 13
J: TRBJ2-5
DNA: TGTGCCATCTCGACAGGGGCCCTGGAGACCCAGTACTTC
CDR3: CAISTGALETQYF

size: NA
V: TRBV7-9
D: TRBD1
length: 14
J: TRBJ1-1
DNA: TGTGCCAGCAGCTTAGGACAGGGTATCACTGAAGCTTTCTTT
CDR3: CASSLGQGITEAFF

size: once
V: TRBV11-2
D: NA
length: 16
J: TRBJ1-1
DNA: TGTGCCAGCAGCTTAGAACCCGCGAGGCTTGGCACTGAAGCTTTCTTT
CDR3: CASSLEPARLGTEAFF

size: once
V: TRBV6-6
D: TRBD1
length: 14
J: TRBJ1-4
DNA: TGTGCCAGCAGGAAAGGGGACAGGGTCGAAAAACTGTTTTTT
CDR3: CASRKGDRVEKLFF

size: NA
V: TRBV5-6
D: TRBD1
length: 14
J: TRBJ2-7
DNA: TGTGCCAGCAGCTTGACAGGGGTGTCAGGCGAGCAGTACTTC
CDR3: CASSLTGVSGEQYF

size: NA
V: TRBV3-1/TRBV3-2
D: TRBD1
length: 15
J: TRBJ1-3
DNA: TGTGCCAGCAGCCAACGGACAGGGAATGGAAACACCATATATTTT
CDR3: CASSQRTGNGNTIYF

size: NA
V: TRBV19
D: TRBD1
length: 13
J: TRBJ1-5
DNA: TGTGCCAGTAGGGGACAGGGGGTCCAGCCCCAGCATTTT
CDR3: CASRGQGVQPQHF

size: NA
V: TRBV6-5
D: NA
length: 14
J: TRBJ1-1
DNA: TGTGCCAGCAGGGGGAGGGGCGGGAACACTGAAGCTTTCTTT
CDR3: CASRGRGGNTEAFF

size: NA
V: TRBV19
D: TRBD1
length: 14
J: TRBJ2-5
DNA: TGTGCCAGTAGTACCCGGGACAGGAGAGAGACCCAGTACTTC
CDR3: CASSTRDRRETQYF

size: NA
V: TRBV30
D: TRBD1
length: 13
J: TRBJ1-5
DNA: TGTGCCTGGAGTCAGGGGGACGGTCAGCCCCAGCATTTT
CDR3: CAWSQGDGQPQHF

size: NA
V: TRBV7-6
D: TRBD1
length: 18
J: TRBJ1-4
DNA: TGTGCCAGCAGCTCCCCGGGACAGACCTTTGCAACTAATGAAAAACTGTTTTTT
CDR3: CASSSPGQTFATNEKLFF

size: NA
V: TRBV6-5
D: TRBD1
length: 13
J: TRBJ1-5
DNA: TGTGCCGGGGGACAGTATAGCAATCAGCCCCAGCATTTT
CDR3: CAGGQYSNQPQHF

size: NA
V: TRBV5-4
D: NA
length: 15
J: TRBJ1-2
DNA: TGTGCCAGCAGCGCTATCGGTGGGACACCTTATGGCTACACCTTC
CDR3: CASSAIGGTPYGYTF

size: NA
V: TRBV4-1
D: TRBD1
length: 16
J: TRBJ1-3
DNA: TGCGCCAGCAGCCAGCCCGACAGGGACTCTGGAAACACCATATATTTT
CDR3: CASSQPDRDSGNTIYF

size: NA
V: TRBV18
D: NA
length: 14
J: TRBJ1-5
DNA: TGTGCCAGCTCACCCAGGGAAAGCAATCAGCCCCAGCATTTT
CDR3: CASSPRESNQPQHF